This TCR beta chain was identified in a study of T cell responses to AZD1222 COVID-19 vaccine. Whole-study results and caveats: Seropositive status at baseline applied to only 6 or 7 AZD1222 recipients. Unmutated variant regions are reportedly targeted by nearly half of spike-specific TCRs. Two AZD1222 administrations were followed by greater Spike-specific TCR breadth and depth.

Repertoires were generated with immunoSEQ multiplex PCR, while TCRdb's copy carries only in-frame clones and drops some. Of under 150,000 clones in the sample, 88% were seen once. Notes on this clone: What it recognizes is unknown.

CDR1 and CDR2 (germline): GTSNPN, SVGIG (reference sequence). The CDR3 extends over 13 amino acids. Trimming cost V 0 bases and J 8 bases; bases outside gene matches: 4. The sequence derives from an adult who received the AZD1222 COVID-19 vaccine. The chain joins TRBV30 to TRBJ1-1; 9 nucleotides match TRBD1. The specimen was peripheral blood, collected 28 days after the second AZD1222 dose. Here the CDR3 DNA reads TGTGCCTGGAGTGTACAGGGGGCTGCGGAAGCTTTCTTT. Its translation is CAWSVQGAAEAFF. Full variable domain (missing parts from reference TRBV30 and TRBJ1-1): SQTIHQWPATLVQPVGSPLSLECTVEGTSNPNLYWYRQAAGRGLQLLFYSVGIGQISSEVPQNLSASRPQDRQFILSSKKLLLSDSGFYLCAWSVQGAAEAFFGQGTRLTVV.